Below, 23 T cell receptor beta chains from the same sample are listed, as sequenced in a study of Graves' ophthalmopathy and Graves' hyperthyroidism. Amplified TCR beta CDR3 regions were obtained using RNA transcripts as template. A first-round RT-PCR used HTBI primers, followed by a second-round multiplex PCR. TCRdb fed the multiplex PCR reads into MiXCR, producing one record per CDR3 protein. The sample records some 1.1 million distinct CDR3 sequences, roughly 35% being singletons. Sequencing was performed on peripheral blood or thyroid tissue (not recorded which). The receptors derive from an adult man with Graves' hyperthyroidism.

This clonotype has a count of ten or more. The V call is TRBV6-6, the J call TRBJ1-1, with D hard to call. V lost 0 bases, J lost 1 base, and 6 bases lay in between. The CDR3 has 14 amino acids. Germline-derived CDR1 and CDR2 are MNHNY and SVGAGI (reference sequence). CDR3 coding DNA: TGTGCCAGCAGTTACTCGAAGTGGAACACTGAAGCTTTCTTT. Translated: CASSYSKWNTEAFF.

The rearrangement links TRBV5-4 to TRBJ2-5; no reliable D call. The J call is in doubt because the DNA end fits TRBJ2-7 better. CDR1 is SGHNT and CDR2 is YYREEE in the germline V gene (reference sequence). CDR3 length: 13 residues. The CDR3 nucleotides are TGTGCCAGCAGCTCGAGTCAATTCTACGAGCAGTACTTC. Translated: CASSSSQFYEQYF.

The chain recombines TRBV15 with TRBJ1-1; TRBD1 matches at 9 bases. Germline trimming cut 5 bases from V and 11 bases from J; bases unmatched to any gene: 15. The germline V gene encodes CDR1 LNHNV and CDR2 YYDKDF (reference sequence). The CDR3 runs 15 residues. The CDR3 coding sequence is TGTGCCACCAGCGGTCCGGGACAGGGACTTTTTGGGGCTTTCTTT. Translating it yields CATSGPGQGLFGAFF.

This clonotype was counted ten times or more. This chain joins TRBV10-2 and TRBJ1-5; D unclear. The CDR3 sequence is 13 residues long. Trimming took off 6 bases at V and 5 bases at J, with 11 bases between the two ends. Germline CDR1 and CDR2: WSHSY and SAAADI. CDR3 nucleotide sequence: TGCGCCAGCAGGGTCACTTTTGATCAGCCCCAGCATTTT. Protein sequence: CASRVTFDQPQHF.

In DNA, the CDR3 is TGCGCCAGCAGCCCGACAGGGATCACTGAAGCTTTCTTT. This gives the protein CASSPTGITEAFF. J is TRBJ1-1 and V is TRBV4-3; 7 bases fit TRBD1. Germline V CDR1 and CDR2: LGHNA, YSLEER. The CDR3 is 13 residues long. The J segment lost 4 bases and the V segment lost 4 bases, leaving 3 bases of the junction unmatched.

The chain carries TRBV29-1 and TRBJ2-7; 12 bases fit TRBD1. CDR3 length: 16 amino acids. With V trimmed by 7 bases and J by 1 base, 11 bases remained unmatched. Germline lookup yields CDR1 SQVTM and CDR2 ANQGSEA. The CDR3 bases are TGCAGCGCAGTCCCGGGACAGGGGGCGCGGTCCTACGAGCAGTACTTC. This gives the protein CSAVPGQGARSYEQYF.

The V gene is TRBV3-1, the J gene TRBJ1-1; no firm D call. Germline V CDR1 and CDR2: LGHDT, YNNKEL (reference sequence). Trimming cost V 4 bases and J 5 bases, with 17 bases left between them. The CDR3 covers 15 residues. CDR3 DNA sequence: TGTGCCAGCAGCCTCGGTTGGAGGGTTGGAACTGAAGCTTTCTTT. Its protein product is CASSLGWRVGTEAFF.

The chain recombines TRBV19 with TRBJ1-3; D is uncertain. Germline loops: CDR1 LNHDA, CDR2 SQIVND (reference sequence). Between the trimmed V and J ends, which lost 9 bases and 0 bases, there was a span of 27 bases. This CDR3 region has 19 residues. This chain's CDR3 is CASRGPVGVPATSGNTIYF. CDR3 DNA: TGTGCCAGCCGCGGGCCAGTTGGGGTACCGGCAACCTCTGGAAACACCATATATTTT.

This clonotype was counted at least ten times. The chain uses TRBV24-1 and TRBJ1-2, with D tentatively TRBD1 (5 bases). The CDR3 spans 13 residues. Germline loops: CDR1 KGHDR, CDR2 SFDVKD. V was pared by 7 bases and J by 5 bases, with 13 bases between. The CDR3 nucleotides are TGTGCCACCAGAGGCAGGGTTGAATATGGCTACACCTTC. This sequence encodes CATRGRVEYGYTF.

The sample holds one count of this clonotype. This sequence joins TRBV12-3 or TRBV12-4 and TRBJ2-5, with D unclear. The length of the CDR3 is 10 residues. CDR3 sequence: CARAPETQYF. The CDR3 coding sequence is TGTGCTAGGGCGCCAGAGACCCAGTACTTC.

The genes are TRBV12-3 or TRBV12-4 and TRBJ2-7; D gene unclear. The V end was cut by 5 bases, the J end by 0 bases, with 17 bases between. The CDR3 consists of 16 residues. CDR3 sequence reads: CASSPIDVINSYEQYF. DNA for the CDR3: TGTGCCAGCAGTCCGATCGACGTAATCAACTCCTACGAGCAGTACTTC.

This chain links TRBV2 with TRBJ1-2; 7 bases agree with TRBD1. The V gene end was trimmed by 7 bases and the J gene end by 7 bases; junction bases not matched to a gene: 15. The CDR3 spans 15 residues. Germline V lookup: CDR1 SNHLY, CDR2 FYNNEI. The DNA of the CDR3 is TGTGCCAGCAAGATACAGGGACAGCGAGGAGGTGGCTACACCTTC. This sequence encodes CASKIQGQRGGGYTF.

About this clonotype itself: A much larger clone lies a single base off, so this may be a read error. CDR3 coding DNA: TGTGCCAGCAGTGACGCGCCAACGGAGACCCAGTACTTC. It specifies CASSDAPTETQYF. V usage is TRBV2 and J usage is TRBJ2-5, with D unresolved. Trimming shortened V by 3 bases and J by 5 bases, and 10 bases separated the two germline ends. In germline, CDR1 is SNHLY, CDR2 FYNNEI. CDR3 length equals 13 residues.

This clonotype was picked up a small number of times. The genes are TRBV30 and TRBJ1-2; D gene ambiguous. The CDR3 length is 15 residues. CDR1 and CDR2 from the germline V gene are GTSNPN and SVGIG (reference sequence). The germline V and J ends were trimmed by 4 bases and 4 bases, with 19 bases remaining between them. The CDR3 region has the DNA TGTGCCTGGATGGAGGTGGCAGCAAACTTCTATGGCTACACCTTC. Translating gives CAWMEVAANFYGYTF.

The gene calls are TRBV7-8 and TRBJ2-7; the D is unclear. The V gene lost 7 bases and the J gene lost 2 bases, with 15 bases spanning the gap. Germline values: CDR1 SGHVS, CDR2 FQNEAQ. The CDR3 has 14 amino acids. In DNA form, the CDR3 reads TGTGCCAGCACCGACCCGGGTCCCCCCTACGAGCAGTACTTC. Protein product: CASTDPGPPYEQYF.

This clonotype was found many times. V usage is TRBV7-9 and J usage is TRBJ2-7; D not resolved. V was pared by 5 bases and J by 2 bases, with 10 bases between. Germline V lookup: CDR1 SEHNR, CDR2 FQNEAQ (reference sequence). The CDR3 is 13 residues long. CDR3 bases: TGTGCCAGCAGCGGACCCTCCACCTACGAGCAGTACTTC. Translating it yields CASSGPSTYEQYF.

This clonotype was seen a handful of times. The CDR3: CASSEGQLQYF. CDR3 DNA: TGTGCCAGCAGTGAGGGGCAGCTCCAGTACTTC. This chain uses TRBV25-1 with TRBJ2-5, with D perhaps TRBD1 (5 bases). The CDR3 runs to 11 residues. The germline V and J ends were trimmed by 3 bases and 10 bases, with 9 bases remaining between them. Germline V CDR1 and CDR2: MGHDK, SYGVNS.

This clonotype occurred many times. V and J are TRBV20-1 and TRBJ1-4; D unclear. Germline CDR1 is DFQATT and CDR2 is SNEGSKA (reference sequence). The CDR3 extends over 14 amino acids. The V gene lost 5 bases and the J gene lost 5 bases, with 15 bases spanning the gap. The CDR3 DNA reads as TGCAGTGCTGAACTGACCGAAGGCAATGAAAAACTGTTTTTT. Translation gives CSAELTEGNEKLFF.

The rearrangement uses TRBV29-1 and TRBJ2-5; maybe TRBD1 (5 bases). This CDR3 has 18 amino acids. Germline assignment: CDR1 SQVTM and CDR2 ANQGSEA. V was cut by 6 bases and J by 4 bases, with 30 bases left in between. Here the CDR3 reads CSVTSTASYGRVSETQYF. The CDR3 DNA reads TGCAGCGTCACCTCGACAGCGTCATATGGCAGGGTGTCAGAGACCCAGTACTTC.

Only a few counts were recorded for this clonotype. Relative to the germline gene, one junction end is altered; a read error may explain this. The V gene is TRBV25-1, the J gene TRBJ1-5; 10 bases are a match to TRBD1. This CDR3 has 15 residues. Germline CDR1 and CDR2: MGHDK and SYGVNS. The CDR3 sequence: CASSAGTGVDQPQHF. The CDR3 bases are TGTGCCAGCAGTGCAGGGACAGGGGTTGATCAGCCCCAGCACTTT.

This clonotype was seen only once. The V gene is TRBV6-2 or TRBV6-3, the J gene TRBJ1-2; D gene ambiguous. The CDR3 covers 12 residues. CDR1 and CDR2 (germline): MNHEY, SVGEGT. V gave up 6 bases and J gave up 8 bases, with 13 bases separating them. CDR3 amino acids: CASRRRRRGYTF. CDR3 sequence (DNA): TGTGCCAGCAGACGACGGCGGCGGGGCTACACCTTC.

This clonotype appeared a few times. This sequence joins TRBV19 and TRBJ2-7; D gene uncertain. CDR1 is LNHDA, CDR2 SQIVND, per germline (reference sequence). V lost 5 bases to trimming and J lost 2 bases, with 19 bases between them. The CDR3 is 16 amino acids. CDR3: CASSPRDTVRAYEQYF. Written as DNA, the CDR3 is TGTGCCAGTAGTCCCCGCGACACCGTGAGAGCCTACGAGCAGTACTTC.

The chain uses TRBV15 and TRBJ1-5, with 10 bases that match TRBD1. Germline V gene data show CDR1 as LNHNV and CDR2 as YYDKDF (reference sequence). This CDR3 is built from 16 residues. The V gene end was trimmed by 3 bases and the J gene end by 9 bases; junction bases not matched to a gene: 11. The CDR3, as DNA: TGTGCCACCAGCAGGGCGGGACAGGGGCCTGGATGGCCCCAGCATTTT. Translation gives CATSRAGQGPGWPQHF.